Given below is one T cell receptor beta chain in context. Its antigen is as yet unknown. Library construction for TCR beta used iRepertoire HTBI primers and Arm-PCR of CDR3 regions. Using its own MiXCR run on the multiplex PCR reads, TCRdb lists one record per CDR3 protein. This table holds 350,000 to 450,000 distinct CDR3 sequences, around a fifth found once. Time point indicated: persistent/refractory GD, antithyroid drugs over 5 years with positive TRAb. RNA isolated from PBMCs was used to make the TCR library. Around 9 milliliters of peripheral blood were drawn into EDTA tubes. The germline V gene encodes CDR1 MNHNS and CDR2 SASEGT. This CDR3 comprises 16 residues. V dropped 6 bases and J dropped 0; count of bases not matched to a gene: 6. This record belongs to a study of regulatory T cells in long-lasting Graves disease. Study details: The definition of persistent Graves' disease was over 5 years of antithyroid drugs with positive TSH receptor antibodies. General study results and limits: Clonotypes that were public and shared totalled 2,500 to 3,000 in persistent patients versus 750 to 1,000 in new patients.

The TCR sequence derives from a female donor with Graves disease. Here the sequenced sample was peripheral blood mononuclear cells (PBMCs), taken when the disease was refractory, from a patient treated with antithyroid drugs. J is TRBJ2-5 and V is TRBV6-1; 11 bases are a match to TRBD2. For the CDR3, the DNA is TGTGCCAGCAGACTGGGACTAGCGGAGCACCAAGAGACCCAGTACTTC. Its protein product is CASRLGLAEHQETQYF.